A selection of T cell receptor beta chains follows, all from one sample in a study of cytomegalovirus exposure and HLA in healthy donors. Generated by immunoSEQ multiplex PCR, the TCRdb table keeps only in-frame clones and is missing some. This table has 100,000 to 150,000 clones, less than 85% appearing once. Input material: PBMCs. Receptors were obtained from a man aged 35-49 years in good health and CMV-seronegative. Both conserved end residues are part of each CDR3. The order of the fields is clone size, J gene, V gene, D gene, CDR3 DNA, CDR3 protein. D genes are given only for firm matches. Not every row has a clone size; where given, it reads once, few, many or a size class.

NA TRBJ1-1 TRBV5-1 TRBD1 TGTGCCAGCAGCTCGGACAGGGGCGCTGAAGCTTTCTTT CASSSDRGAEAFF
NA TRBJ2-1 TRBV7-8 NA TGTGCCAGCAGCTCTAGCTGGGGGACTGTTGGGTTCTTC CASSSSWGTVGFF
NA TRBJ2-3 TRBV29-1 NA TGCAGCGTTCTGGACCGGGGGAGAACAGATACGCAGTATTTT CSVLDRGRTDTQYF
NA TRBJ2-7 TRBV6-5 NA TGTGCCAGCAGTTACTCAAGCGCTACCTACGAGCAGTACTTC CASSYSSATYEQYF
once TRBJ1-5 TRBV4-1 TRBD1 TGCGCCAGCAGCCAAGTGGAACAGGGGCTAAGACAGCCCCAGCATTTT CASSQVEQGLRQPQHF
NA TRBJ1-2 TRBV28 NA TGTGCCAGCAGTTTATTGCACCAGGTCAACTATGGCTACACCTTC CASSLLHQVNYGYTF
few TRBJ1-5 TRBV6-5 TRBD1 TGTGCCAGCAGTGAATCCGGGACAGGGCAGCCCCAGCATTTT CASSESGTGQPQHF
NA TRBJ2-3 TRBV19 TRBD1 TGTGCCAGTGGAAGAGGACAGGGGACAGATACGCAGTATTTT CASGRGQGTDTQYF
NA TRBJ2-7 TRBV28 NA TGTGCCACCGCCCCGGGATCTGGGGAGCAGTACTTC CATAPGSGEQYF
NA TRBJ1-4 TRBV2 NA TGTGCCAGCAGAGAAGGACCTCCGGGGCTGTTTTTT CASREGPPGLFF
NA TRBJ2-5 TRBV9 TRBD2 TGTGCCAGCAGCGCAAGACTAGCGGGGGGTGGAGAGACCCAGTACTTC CASSARLAGGGETQYF
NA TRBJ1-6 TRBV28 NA TGTGCCAGCAGTTTAGCAGGGTTCGGTTCACCCCTCCACTTT CASSLAGFGSPLHF
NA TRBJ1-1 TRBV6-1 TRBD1 TGTGCCAGCAGTGAACAAAGACAGGGTAAAGCTTTCTTT CASSEQRQGKAFF
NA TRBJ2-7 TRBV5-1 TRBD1 TGCGCCAGCAGCCCCCGACAGGGGTCCTACGAGCAGTACTTC CASSPRQGSYEQYF
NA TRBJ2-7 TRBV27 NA TGTGCCAGCAGTGCTGTCAGTTCCTACGAGCAGTACTTC CASSAVSSYEQYF
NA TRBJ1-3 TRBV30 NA TGTGCCTGGGGGACAAGGGGAAACACCATATATTTT CAWGTRGNTIYF
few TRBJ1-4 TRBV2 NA TGTGCCAGCAGTGTACAGGGTGTAGGTGAAAAACTGTTTTTT CASSVQGVGEKLFF
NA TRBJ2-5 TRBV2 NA TGTGCCAGCAATTACAGCCCGGTGGTTGAGACCCAGTACTTC CASNYSPVVETQYF
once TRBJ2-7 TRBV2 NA TGTGCCAGCAGTTACAGGGAACTCACCTACGAGCAGTACTTC CASSYRELTYEQYF